This entry concerns a single T cell receptor (beta chain). Its antigen remains unknown. This entry belongs to a study of T cells in narcolepsy. Whole-study context: Donors had narcolepsy type 1 or type 2, or were healthy controls. Study-wide results and caveats: Blood of same and different patients, but not healthy controls, reportedly held recurring autoreactive clonotypes. Autoreactive HCRT-specific and TRIB2-specific clonotypes were marked in same-patient CSF-versus-blood CD4+ comparisons.

Data came from immunoSEQ multiplex PCR; TCRdb stores just in-frame clones and leaves some out. The profile shows approximately 16,000 clones, over 55% of them singletons. CDR3 length equals 13 residues. From germline, CDR1 is MNHEY and CDR2 SVGAGI. V lost 2 bases to trimming and J lost 6 bases, with 11 bases between them. Sequencing was done on a sample of CD45RA- memory CD8+ T cells from PBMCs. The sequence was obtained from a human donor with narcolepsy. The genes are TRBV6-5 and TRBJ2-7; D is perhaps TRBD2 (5 bases). The CDR3 protein is CASSYGRGSEQYF. The CDR3 DNA reads TGTGCCAGCAGTTACGGTCGGGGAAGCGAGCAGTACTTC.